The rows below give T cell receptor beta chains drawn from one sample of a study of post-analysis software for immune sequencing data. MiXCR was run by TCRdb on the PCR reads, yielding one entry per CDR3 protein. The data contain about 500,000 distinct CDR3 sequences, under 55% of them singletons. The specimen was blood. The receptors derive from a girl aged 5-17 years with multiple sclerosis. Both conserved end residues are part of each CDR3. Fields, in order: D gene, J gene, V gene, clone size, CDR3 DNA, CDR3 protein. D genes are given only for firm matches. Clone size, where shown, is once, few, many, or a class for clones that have expanded.

>-|TRBJ1-1|TRBV6-2/TRBV6-3|-
TGTGCCAGCTATCAGGGCGGAACGGGACCTAACACTGAAGCTTTCTTT
CASYQGGTGPNTEAFF
>-|TRBJ2-5|TRBV11-2|many
TGTGCCAGCAGCTTAATCAGCAGTCAAGAGACCCAGTACTTC
CASSLISSQETQYF
>TRBD1|TRBJ2-7|TRBV5-1|-
TGCGCCAGTCAACAGGGGGCTACCTACGAGCAGTACTTC
CASQQGATYEQYF
>-|TRBJ1-5|TRBV6-4|-
TGTGCCAGCAGTGACGAGGACGACAGCAATCAGCCCCAGCATTTT
CASSDEDDSNQPQHF
>TRBD1|TRBJ2-1|TRBV4-3|-
TGCGCCAGCAGCCAAGATCCAGGGACAGGGTCCTACAATGAGCAGTTCTTC
CASSQDPGTGSYNEQFF
>TRBD2|TRBJ2-7|TRBV25-1|-
TGTGCCAGCAGTTATAGCGGGAGTCCGGATTACGAGCAGTACTTC
CASSYSGSPDYEQYF
>-|TRBJ2-1|TRBV4-3|-
TGCGCCAGCAGCCAAGCAGGGGTCTACAATGAGCAGTTCTTC
CASSQAGVYNEQFF
>-|TRBJ2-7|TRBV6-1|-
TGTGCCAGCAGTGAACGACAGGGCCTAGCGGTACACGAGCAGTACTTC
CASSERQGLAVHEQYF
>-|TRBJ1-4|TRBV7-9|-
TGTGCCAGCAGCCAGACGTCCTTGGGGGGTGAAAAACTGTTTTTT
CASSQTSLGGEKLFF
>-|TRBJ1-5|TRBV4-2|-
TGTGCCAGCAGCCAAGAACGGGGCTATCCCTATAGCAATCAGCCCCAGCATTTT
CASSQERGYPYSNQPQHF
>TRBD2|TRBJ2-1|TRBV7-9|-
TGTGCCAGCAGCTTTAGCGGGGGTGAGCAGTTCTTC
CASSFSGGEQFF
>-|TRBJ2-7|TRBV7-2|-
TGTGCCAGCAGCTTATTGGAGGGGCGGGACGAGCAGTACTTC
CASSLLEGRDEQYF